Below, 15 T cell receptor beta chains from the same sample are listed, as sequenced in a study of blood T cell repertoires in COVID-19. Method: immunoSEQ multiplex PCR; TCRdb's copy keeps in-frame clones and lacks some. This sample yields some 300,000 clones, of which 70% to 90% are seen a single time; roughly a tenth belongs to the top ten. Source material: PBMCs or T cells enriched from blood (not recorded which). The receptors shown here come from a woman aged 40 to 50 who had recovered from COVID-19.

The rearrangement links TRBV7-2 to TRBJ2-5; the D is unclear. The CDR3 extends over 14 amino acids. CDR1 SGHTA and CDR2 FQGNSA come from the germline V gene. V was trimmed by 5 bases and J by 4 bases, leaving 14 bases between them. CDR3: CASSQHIRGETQYF. CDR3 nucleotide sequence: TGTGCCAGCAGCCAGCACATTCGAGGAGAGACCCAGTACTTC.

In the case of this clone: The CDR3 does not close with the conserved phenylalanine or tryptophan, likely indicating a read error. Because the CDR3's place on the DNA is in doubt, the DNA is left out and the CDR3 is given as listed by TCRdb. The chain employs TRBV7-3 and TRBJ1-1; the table's D call TRBD1 went unverified against the DNA. CDR1 and CDR2 from the germline V gene are SGHTA and FQGTGA. The CDR3 spans 11 amino acids, including both terminal residues. The CDR3: CASSLPDRQVC.

This chain uses TRBV7-8 with TRBJ2-7; 7 bases agree with TRBD2. Trimming at V came to 8 bases and at J to 6 bases, leaving 13 bases not matched to a gene. The CDR3 totals 14 residues. Germline CDR1 and CDR2: SGHVS and FQNEAQ. CDR3 in DNA: TGTGCCAGCGTTACGGGGGGACTTCTGGGCGAGCAGTACTTC. As protein: CASVTGGLLGEQYF.

This rearrangement joins TRBV29-1 to TRBJ2-3, with a possible D match to TRBD2 (6 bases). The CDR3 spans 12 residues. CDR1 and CDR2 from the germline V gene are SQVTM and ANQGSEA. The V end was cut by 7 bases, the J end by 6 bases, with 14 bases between. The CDR3 loop is CSGSGWGDTQYF. CDR3 nucleotides: TGCAGCGGGAGCGGGTGGGGGGATACGCAGTATTTT.

This chain links TRBV5-4 with TRBJ2-5; 9 bases match TRBD1. The CDR3 has 15 residues. V shed 4 bases and J 1 base; nucleotides not matched to a gene: 5. The germline V gene has CDR1 SGHNT and CDR2 YYREEE (reference sequence). In DNA, the CDR3 is TGTGCCAGCAGCACCCAGACAGGGGGCCAAGAGACCCAGTACTTC. Amino acids: CASSTQTGGQETQYF. The variable domain in full, with the rest retrieved from reference TRBV5-4 and TRBJ2-5, is ETGVTQSPTHLIKTRGQQVTLRCSSQSGHNTVSWYQQALGQGPQFIFQYYREEENGRGNFPPRFSGLQFPNYSSELNVNALELDDSALYLCASSTQTGGQETQYFGPGTRLLVL.

The chain recombines TRBV2 with TRBJ2-5; D is ambiguous. Germline V gene data show CDR1 as SNHLY and CDR2 as FYNNEI. V was trimmed by 6 bases and J by 5 bases, leaving 13 bases between them. This CDR3 is built from 13 residues. As DNA, the CDR3 is TGTGCCAGCAGATTAGACTCTACGGAGACCCAGTACTTC. Translation gives CASRLDSTETQYF.

Here the CDR3 reads CASSESTGRKDYSNQPQHF. The CDR3 DNA is TGCGCCAGCAGTGAGTCGACAGGAAGGAAGGATTATAGCAATCAGCCCCAGCATTTT. The gene calls are TRBV10-1 and TRBJ1-5; D might be TRBD1 (6 bases). The CDR3 contains 19 residues. Trimming pared 0 bases from V and 0 bases from J, leaving 18 bases between. Germline CDR1 and CDR2: WNHNN and SYGVQD (reference sequence).

The chain couples TRBV5-1 to TRBJ1-4; tentatively, D is TRBD1 (6 bases). Deletions cut 3 bases from V and 0 bases from J, with 9 bases between. The V gene's germline CDR1 is SGHRS and CDR2 YFSETQ. The CDR3 is 15 residues long. CDR3 in DNA: TGCGCCAGCAGCTGGACAGCTGCAACTAATGAAAAACTGTTTTTT. As protein: CASSWTAATNEKLFF.

The CDR3 region is CASSLEGQGGSGNTIYF. Written as DNA, the CDR3 is TGTGCCAGCAGCCTAGAGGGACAGGGCGGCTCTGGAAACACCATATATTTT. The V gene is TRBV9, the J gene TRBJ1-3; 9 nucleotides agree with TRBD1. CDR1 and CDR2 from the germline V gene are SGDLS and YYNGEE. V was pared by 4 bases and J by 0 bases, with 8 bases of the junction left unmatched. The length of the CDR3 is 17 residues.

This clone has at least ten counts. This chain connects TRBV9 to TRBJ2-1; 9 nucleotides agree with TRBD1. V dropped 9 bases and J dropped 7; count of bases not matched to a gene: 11. The germline V gene encodes CDR1 SGDLS and CDR2 YYNGEE. This CDR3 has 14 amino acids. The CDR3 DNA reads TGTGCCACCTCCGGGACAGGGAGTGGTAATGAGCAGTTCTTC. Translating gives CATSGTGSGNEQFF.

This clone was seen only a few times. The J gene is TRBJ2-5, the V gene TRBV29-1; D not certain. The length of the CDR3 is 11 residues. Deletions cut 2 bases from V and 4 bases from J, with 5 bases between. Germline V CDR1 and CDR2: SQVTM, ANQGSEA. The CDR3 bases are TGCAGCGTTGAATTTCGAGAGACCCAGTACTTC. Its translation is CSVEFRETQYF.

V usage is TRBV7-8 and J usage is TRBJ2-7, with TRBD1 as a possible D gene (6 bases). Per germline, CDR1 SGHVS and CDR2 FQNEAQ. The CDR3 is made up of 15 amino acids. Trimming removed 2 bases from V and 4 bases from J, with 15 bases in between. Here the CDR3 DNA reads TGTGCCAGCAGCTTACGGCAGGGGACGGGATACGAGCAGTACTTC. Amino acid sequence: CASSLRQGTGYEQYF.

The chain combines TRBV13 with TRBJ2-7; TRBD2 matches at 14 bases. The CDR3 is 16 residues long. In germline, CDR1 is PRHDT, CDR2 FYEKMQ (reference sequence). The V gene end was trimmed by 5 bases and the J gene end by 2 bases; junction bases not matched to a gene: 5. The CDR3 DNA is TGTGCCAGCAGCCCCCGGACTAGCGGGGGGACCTACGAGCAGTACTTC. As protein: CASSPRTSGGTYEQYF.

The rearrangement links TRBV24-1 to TRBJ1-5; 10 nucleotides align to TRBD1. The germline V gene encodes CDR1 KGHDR and CDR2 SFDVKD. Trimming took 5 bases from V and 0 from J; bases not matched to a gene: 6. CDR3 length: 17 amino acids. CDR3 nucleotide sequence: TGTGCCACCAGTGGGGACAGGGGTTCTGTTAGCAATCAGCCCCAGCATTTT. This sequence encodes CATSGDRGSVSNQPQHF.

This clone was found a few times. V gene TRBV19 combines with J gene TRBJ2-7; 14 nucleotides align to TRBD2. Germline lookup yields CDR1 LNHDA and CDR2 SQIVND (reference sequence). This CDR3 has 16 amino acids. The J segment lost 4 bases and the V segment lost 5 bases, leaving 7 bases of the junction unmatched. The CDR3 nucleotides are TGTGCCAGTAGTTTCCACGGGACTAGCGGGAGTTACGAGCAGTACTTC. Translating gives CASSFHGTSGSYEQYF.